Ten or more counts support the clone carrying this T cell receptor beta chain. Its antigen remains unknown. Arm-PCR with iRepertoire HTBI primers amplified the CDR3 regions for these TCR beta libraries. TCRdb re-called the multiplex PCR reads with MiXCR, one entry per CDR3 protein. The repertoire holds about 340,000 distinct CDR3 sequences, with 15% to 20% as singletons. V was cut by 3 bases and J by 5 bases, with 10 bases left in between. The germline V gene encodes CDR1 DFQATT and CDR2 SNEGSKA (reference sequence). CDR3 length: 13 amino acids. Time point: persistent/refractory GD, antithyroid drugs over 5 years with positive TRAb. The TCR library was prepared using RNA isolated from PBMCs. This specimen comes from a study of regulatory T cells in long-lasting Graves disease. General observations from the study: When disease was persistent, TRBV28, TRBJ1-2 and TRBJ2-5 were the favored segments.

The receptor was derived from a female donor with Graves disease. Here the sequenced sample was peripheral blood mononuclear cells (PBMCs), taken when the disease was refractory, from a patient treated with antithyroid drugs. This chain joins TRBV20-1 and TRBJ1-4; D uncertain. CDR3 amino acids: CSASGRPNEKLFF. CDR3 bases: TGCAGTGCTAGCGGTAGGCCAAATGAAAAACTGTTTTTT.